This T cell receptor beta chain was sequenced for a study of shared clonotypes between healthy human individuals. Study-level background: Each donor's CD4 naive and CD4 memory cells filled three plates apiece, CD8 naive two, and CD8 memory one. Study findings and constraints: Clonotypes that were shared across a few donors made up about 5.1% of naive CD4 clonotypes.

Per the study methods: ImmunoSEQ output held junction-only sequences without quality scores, so filtering differed. Assay used: immunoSEQ multiplex PCR; TCRdb lists only in-frame clones, some missing. V, J and clone size are taken as reported in that table, and D and trimming were inferred from the DNA itself. The table lists about 610,000 clones, roughly 96% of them singletons, with around 0.1% in the top ten. Naive-designated CD8 cells lacked CD45RO, were positively enriched for CCR7, and omitted terminally differentiated effector memory CD45RA+ cells. The V segment lost 3 bases and the J segment 4 bases; nucleotides outside the gene matches: 8. The CDR3 totals 16 residues. The germline CDR1 and CDR2 sequences are MNHEY and SMNVEV (reference sequence). Regarding this clone: Its antigen remains unknown.

The sample was naive CD8+ T cells sorted from blood. The rearrangement joins TRBV27 to TRBJ1-2; TRBD1 matches at 10 bases. This clonotype was obtained from a woman in her thirties in good health. CDR3 residues: CASSFSPGTGAYGYTF. CDR3 nucleotide sequence: TGTGCCAGCAGTTTCTCCCCCGGGACAGGGGCCTATGGCTACACCTTC.